One sample yielded the 13 T cell receptor beta chains listed below, sequenced in a study of siplizumab effects on memory and regulatory T cells. The protocol was immunoSEQ multiplex PCR, while the TCRdb copy is restricted to in-frame clones and leaves out a portion. Among approximately 6,900 clones listed, just over 35% were seen once. Which antigens these TCRs recognize remains unknown. Over a period of less than 7 days at 37 degrees C, the mixed lymphocyte reaction cells were cocultured. Sequencing input: CFSE-low (dividing) CD8+ T cells sorted from an allogeneic mixed lymphocyte reaction. The receptors here all came from a human donor in good health; the cells came from an allogeneic mixed lymphocyte reaction.

Sample share makes this clone medium-sized (0.01 to 0.1%). This rearrangement joins TRBV29-1 to TRBJ2-2; D not resolved. This CDR3 is 11 amino acids long. The germline CDR1 and CDR2 sequences are SQVTM and ANQGSEA. The ends were cut back, 3 bases at V and 5 bases at J, with 4 bases in the middle. Here the CDR3 DNA reads TGCAGCGTTGATAGGACCGGGGAGCTGTTTTTT. Its protein product is CSVDRTGELFF.

Relative to its sample, this clone is medium-sized. The chain uses TRBV4-1 and TRBJ2-2; D is unresolved. The V gene lost 1 base and the J gene lost 0 bases, with 12 bases spanning the gap. Germline V gene data show CDR1 as MGHRA and CDR2 as YSYEKL. The CDR3 covers 17 residues. CDR3 nucleotides: TGCGCCAGCAGCCAAGGTCTTAGTACCCCGAACACCGGGGAGCTGTTTTTT. It yields the protein CASSQGLSTPNTGELFF.

The rearrangement joins TRBV6-6 to TRBJ2-7; possible D gene TRBD2, 5 bases. Germline CDR1 is MNHNY and CDR2 is SVGAGI (reference sequence). The CDR3 loop spans 12 amino acids. Deletions cut 6 bases from V and 4 bases from J, with 10 bases between. CDR3 DNA: TGTGCCAGCAGCGGGAACAATTACGAGCAGTACTTC. Translated, it gives CASSGNNYEQYF.

This clone occurred a few times. V gene TRBV28 combines with J gene TRBJ2-7; 11 bases map to TRBD1. The CDR3 sequence is 15 residues long. The V gene's germline CDR1 is MDHEN and CDR2 SYDVKM. V lost 5 bases, J lost 1 base, and 4 bases stayed unmatched. The CDR3 DNA follows: TGTGCCAGCAGTCTGGACAGGGGGCTGTCCTACGAGCAGTACTTC. Translation: CASSLDRGLSYEQYF.

The chain is built from TRBV29-1 and TRBJ2-7, with D maybe TRBD2 (5 bases). V lost 3 bases and J 7 bases, leaving 16 bases between the germline ends. Per the germline V gene, CDR1 is SQVTM and CDR2 is ANQGSEA. This CDR3 spans 13 amino acids. CDR3 nucleotide sequence: TGCAGCGTTGAGACGGACTCCTACCTAGAGCAGTACTTC. Translation gives CSVETDSYLEQYF.

The chain recombines TRBV9 with TRBJ2-1, with D possibly matching TRBD1 (7 bases). The CDR3 loop spans 15 amino acids. Germline V CDR1 and CDR2: SGDLS, YYNGEE. Trimming left V 4 bases short and J 2 bases short, with 13 bases between. The CDR3: CASSPGGGPYNEQFF. The CDR3, as DNA: TGTGCCAGCAGCCCAGGGGGAGGACCCTACAATGAGCAGTTCTTC.

The rearrangement uses TRBV9 and TRBJ1-4; TRBD1 matches at 10 bases. The V gene's germline CDR1 is SGDLS and CDR2 YYNGEE. This CDR3 has 15 amino acids. J was trimmed by 6 bases and V by 0 bases; bases with no gene match: 2. The CDR3 here is CASSVGGTGDEKLFF. CDR3 in DNA: TGTGCCAGCAGCGTAGGTGGGACAGGGGATGAAAAACTGTTTTTT. Based on the CDR3 plus reference TRBV9 and TRBJ1-4, the full variable domain is DSGVTQTPKHLITATGQRVTLRCSPRSGDLSVYWYQQSLDQGLQFLIQYYNGEERAKGNILERFSAQQFPDLHSELNLSSLELGDSALYFCASSVGGTGDEKLFFGSGTQLSVL.

The CDR3 nucleotides are TGTGCCAGCAGTTTATCTTGGCTAGTTTGGTATGAGCAGTTCTTC. Its protein is CASSLSWLVWYEQFF. The V gene is TRBV27, the J gene TRBJ2-1; D is uncertain. The CDR3 contains 15 residues. CDR1 is MNHEY, CDR2 SMNVEV, per germline (reference sequence). Trimming pared 0 bases from V and 8 bases from J, leaving 14 bases between.

This chain links TRBV13 with TRBJ2-7; 8 nucleotides line up with TRBD1. Germline assignment: CDR1 PRHDT and CDR2 FYEKMQ (reference sequence). The V gene end was trimmed by 7 bases and the J gene end by 6 bases; junction bases not matched to a gene: 5. This CDR3 contains 12 residues. DNA for the CDR3: TGTGCCAGCACGCAGGGGGCTCGCGAGCAGTACTTC. Protein sequence: CASTQGAREQYF.

This clone rates as medium-sized. The chain links TRBV7-3 to TRBJ2-2, with D unresolved. Trimming left V 5 bases short and J 6 bases short, with 10 bases between. CDR1 is SGHTA, CDR2 FQGTGA, per germline. This CDR3 has 13 amino acids. The CDR3 DNA sequence: TGTGCCAGCAGCCCTATAGGGCCCGGGGAGCTGTTTTTT. Protein sequence: CASSPIGPGELFF.

This clone is labeled medium-sized. Other DNA sequences from this sample encode an identical CDR3 as well. The chain combines TRBV5-6 with TRBJ1-5, with 8 bases matching TRBD1. V lost 2 bases to trimming and J lost 6 bases; unmatched junction nucleotides: 7. Germline loops: CDR1 SGHDT, CDR2 YYEEEE. The CDR3 is made up of 15 amino acids. The CDR3 DNA follows: TGTGCCAGCAGCTTCGGGACAGGAAATGTTCAGCCCCAGCATTTT. This gives the protein CASSFGTGNVQPQHF.

The rearrangement joins TRBV5-5 to TRBJ2-7; 13 positions agree with TRBD2. CDR1 and CDR2 from the germline V gene are SGHKS and YYEKEE (reference sequence). The CDR3 is made up of 16 amino acids. V gave up 3 bases and J gave up 2 bases; unmatched junction bases: 5. CDR3 sequence reads: CASSSWTSGSTYEQYF. CDR3 nucleotide sequence: TGTGCCAGCAGCTCGTGGACTAGCGGGAGTACCTACGAGCAGTACTTC.

The V and J genes are TRBV2 and TRBJ1-6, with a weak D call TRBD1 (6 bases). CDR3 size: 15 residues. Per the germline V gene, CDR1 is SNHLY and CDR2 is FYNNEI. Deletions cut 5 bases from V and 3 bases from J, with 11 bases between. CDR3 in DNA: TGTGCCAGCAGTTCGGACAGCTACTATAATTCACCCCTCCACTTT. Translated, it gives CASSSDSYYNSPLHF.